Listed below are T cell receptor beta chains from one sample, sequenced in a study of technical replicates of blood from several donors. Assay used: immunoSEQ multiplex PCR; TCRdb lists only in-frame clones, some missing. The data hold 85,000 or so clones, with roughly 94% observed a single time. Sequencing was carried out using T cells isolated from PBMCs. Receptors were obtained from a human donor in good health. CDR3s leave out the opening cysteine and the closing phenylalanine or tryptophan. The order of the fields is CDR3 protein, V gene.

CDR3aa: ASSSGRPSGHEQY; v_gene: TRBV5-1
CDR3aa: ASSLRGILVREKLF; v_gene: TRBV28
CDR3aa: ASSLREGTQY; v_gene: TRBV5-1
CDR3aa: ASSSTTSGGAGETQY; v_gene: TRBV5-1
CDR3aa: ASSYSRPSTDTQY; v_gene: TRBV6-5
CDR3aa: ASSLRLAGALQETQY; v_gene: TRBV5-1
CDR3aa: ASSPGLGRNEQF; v_gene: TRBV10-1
CDR3aa: ASTSGGGQY; v_gene: TRBV2
CDR3aa: ASSPRLGQLEQY; v_gene: TRBV4-1
CDR3aa: ASTVRGQGGYT; v_gene: TRBV5-1
CDR3aa: ASTRYRTGGETQY; v_gene: TRBV6-5
CDR3aa: ASTESAGVHT; v_gene: TRBV6-6
CDR3aa: ASSLLAGGHIDEQF; v_gene: TRBV5-6
CDR3aa: ASSPQETGLNYGYT; v_gene: TRBV4-1
CDR3aa: ASSGSGSLSNEQF; v_gene: TRBV6-4
CDR3aa: ASSQVTGQSPYEQY; v_gene: TRBV4-2
CDR3aa: ASRQGFSNEQY; v_gene: TRBV28
CDR3aa: ASSPTSGTGSPQH; v_gene: TRBV7-9
CDR3aa: ASSPGTGVSDTQY; v_gene: TRBV5-1
CDR3aa: ASSSDSGANTGELF; v_gene: TRBV5-1
CDR3aa: ASSQYRTGVYTDTQY; v_gene: TRBV4-2
CDR3aa: ASSDDRASGNTIY; v_gene: TRBV5-1
CDR3aa: ATSTRTGGTQY; v_gene: TRBV15
CDR3aa: ASSLVIRGPYGYT; v_gene: TRBV7-2
CDR3aa: SVEDAVELETQY; v_gene: TRBV29-1
CDR3aa: ASSSQGDVGETQY; v_gene: TRBV27
CDR3aa: AISDGTGWETQY; v_gene: TRBV10-3
CDR3aa: ASLRGWGKTEAF; v_gene: TRBV6-5
CDR3aa: ATSRMDRGDQPQH; v_gene: TRBV15
CDR3aa: AWSGTGLVAGELF; v_gene: TRBV30
CDR3aa: ATSVDRANTGELF; v_gene: TRBV15
CDR3aa: ASSLDPEGGTEAF; v_gene: TRBV5-1
CDR3aa: ASTAGSNTEAF; v_gene: TRBV10-1
CDR3aa: ASSVRAGNEKLF; v_gene: TRBV9
CDR3aa: ATRPLTSEVYEQY; v_gene: TRBV10-3
CDR3aa: ASSSWGGSYGYT; v_gene: TRBV27
CDR3aa: ASSRTVAGASTDTQY; v_gene: TRBV5-1
CDR3aa: AQVSLAGGPNEQF; v_gene: TRBV30
CDR3aa: ASSQAAGRGYT; v_gene: TRBV11-2
CDR3aa: ASSRGERGTDTQY; v_gene: TRBV5-8
CDR3aa: ASSLGGSGRTGGELF; v_gene: TRBV5-1
CDR3aa: ASSLGLAGGTDTQY; v_gene: TRBV27
CDR3aa: ASGRTGEYEQY; v_gene: TRBV2
CDR3aa: ASKKDRGGETQY; v_gene: TRBV2
CDR3aa: ASSAWGGTTPNYGYT; v_gene: TRBV27
CDR3aa: ASTTRNEQF; v_gene: TRBV28
CDR3aa: ASSPTPTGGSGNTIY; v_gene: TRBV2